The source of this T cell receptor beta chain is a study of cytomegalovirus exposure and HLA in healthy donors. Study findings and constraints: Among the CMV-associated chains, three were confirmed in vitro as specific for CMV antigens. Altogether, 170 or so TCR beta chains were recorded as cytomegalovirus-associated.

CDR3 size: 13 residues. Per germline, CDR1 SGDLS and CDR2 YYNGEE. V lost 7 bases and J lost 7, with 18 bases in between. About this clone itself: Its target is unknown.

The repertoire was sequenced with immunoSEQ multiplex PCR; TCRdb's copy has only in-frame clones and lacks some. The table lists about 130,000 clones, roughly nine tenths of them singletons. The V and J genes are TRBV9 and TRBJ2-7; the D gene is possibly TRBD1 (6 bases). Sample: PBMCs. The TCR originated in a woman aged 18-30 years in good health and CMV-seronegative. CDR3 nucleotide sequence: TGTGCCAGCGGCCAGGGGATTTGGCGAGAGCAGTACTTC. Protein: CASGQGIWREQYF.